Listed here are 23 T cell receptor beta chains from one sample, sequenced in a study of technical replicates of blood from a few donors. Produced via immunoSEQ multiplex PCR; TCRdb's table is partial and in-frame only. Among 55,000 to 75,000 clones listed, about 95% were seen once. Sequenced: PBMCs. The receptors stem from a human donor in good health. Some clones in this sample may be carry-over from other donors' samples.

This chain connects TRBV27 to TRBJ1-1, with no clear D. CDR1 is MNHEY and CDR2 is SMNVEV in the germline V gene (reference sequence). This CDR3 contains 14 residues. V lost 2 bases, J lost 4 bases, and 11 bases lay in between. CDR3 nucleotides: TGTGCCAGCAGTTTAATTCGGGTTGGCACTGAAGCTTTCTTT. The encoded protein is CASSLIRVGTEAFF.

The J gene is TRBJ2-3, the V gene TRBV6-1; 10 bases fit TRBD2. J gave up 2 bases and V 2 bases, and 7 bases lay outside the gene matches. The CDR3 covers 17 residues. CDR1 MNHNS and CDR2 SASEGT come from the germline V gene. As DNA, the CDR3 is TGTGCCAGCAGTGAATTTCTACTAGCGGGGCCCACAGATACGCAGTATTTT. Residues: CASSEFLLAGPTDTQYF.

As DNA, the CDR3 is TGCGCCAGCTCTCGGGCGGGAGGGGGGGATGAGCAGTTCTTC. This sequence encodes CASSRAGGGDEQFF. The chain has TRBV4-3 and TRBJ2-1; 9 bases are a match to TRBD2. The V gene end was trimmed by 8 bases and the J gene end by 8 bases; junction bases not matched to a gene: 10. The germline V gene encodes CDR1 LGHNA and CDR2 YSLEER. The CDR3 covers 14 residues.

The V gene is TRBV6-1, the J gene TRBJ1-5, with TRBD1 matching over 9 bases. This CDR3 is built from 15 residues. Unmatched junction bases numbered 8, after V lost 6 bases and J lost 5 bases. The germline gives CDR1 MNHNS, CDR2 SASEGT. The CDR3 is CASSPGQGTDQPQHF. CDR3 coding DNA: TGTGCCAGCAGCCCGGGACAGGGAACCGATCAGCCCCAGCATTTT.

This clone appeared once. The chain's CDR3 is CASSPRQGMNTEAFF. The CDR3 DNA reads as TGTGCCAGCTCACCCCGACAGGGGATGAACACTGAAGCTTTCTTT. The V gene is TRBV18, the J gene TRBJ1-1, with 8 bases matching TRBD1. This CDR3 is built from 15 residues. Germline CDR1 reads KGHSH; CDR2 reads LQKENI. The J segment lost 0 bases and the V segment lost 3 bases, leaving 3 bases of the junction unmatched.

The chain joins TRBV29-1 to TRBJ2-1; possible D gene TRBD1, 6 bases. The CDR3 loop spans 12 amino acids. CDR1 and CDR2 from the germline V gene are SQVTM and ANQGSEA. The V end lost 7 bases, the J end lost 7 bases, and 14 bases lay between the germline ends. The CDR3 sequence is CSAGGGWNEQFF. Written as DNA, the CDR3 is TGCAGCGCTGGGGGCGGTTGGAATGAGCAGTTCTTC.

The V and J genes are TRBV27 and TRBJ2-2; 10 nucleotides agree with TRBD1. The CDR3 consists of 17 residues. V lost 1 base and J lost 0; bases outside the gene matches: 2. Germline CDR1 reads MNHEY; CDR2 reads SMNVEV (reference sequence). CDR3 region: CASSLYGQGANTGELFF. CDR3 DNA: TGTGCCAGCAGTTTATACGGACAGGGGGCGAACACCGGGGAGCTGTTTTTT.

CDR3 DNA: TGTGCCAGTAGTGCCCCGACAGGTGCTGGGGCCAACGTCCTGACTTTC. Residues: CASSAPTGAGANVLTF. J is TRBJ2-6 and V is TRBV19, with D maybe TRBD1 (6 bases). The V end was cut by 5 bases, the J end by 2 bases, with 13 bases between. Germline V gene lookup returns CDR1 LNHDA and CDR2 SQIVND (reference sequence). This CDR3 spans 16 amino acids.

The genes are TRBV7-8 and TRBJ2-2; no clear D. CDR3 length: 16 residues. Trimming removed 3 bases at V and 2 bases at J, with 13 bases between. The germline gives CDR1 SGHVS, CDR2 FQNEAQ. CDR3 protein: CASSLNPYLNTGELFF. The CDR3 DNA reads TGTGCCAGCAGCTTGAACCCCTACCTCAACACCGGGGAGCTGTTTTTT. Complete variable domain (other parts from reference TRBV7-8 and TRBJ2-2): GAGVSQSPRYKVAKRGQDVALRCDPISGHVSLFWYQQALGQGPEFLTYFQNEAQLDKSGLPSDRFFAERPEGSVSTLKIQRTQQEDSAVYLCASSLNPYLNTGELFFGEGSRLTVL.

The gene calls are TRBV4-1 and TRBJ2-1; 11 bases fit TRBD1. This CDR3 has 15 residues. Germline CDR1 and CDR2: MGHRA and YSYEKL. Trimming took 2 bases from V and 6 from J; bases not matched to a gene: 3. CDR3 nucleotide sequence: TGCGCCAGCAGCCAATCGGGACAGGGGGGCAATGAGCAGTTCTTC. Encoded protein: CASSQSGQGGNEQFF.

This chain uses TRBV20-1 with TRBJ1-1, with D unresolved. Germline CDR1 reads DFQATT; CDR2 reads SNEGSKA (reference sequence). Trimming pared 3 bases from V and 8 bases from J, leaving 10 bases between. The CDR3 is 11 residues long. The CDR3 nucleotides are TGCAGTGCTAGTTCCGGGAGAGAAGCTTTCTTT. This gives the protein CSASSGREAFF.

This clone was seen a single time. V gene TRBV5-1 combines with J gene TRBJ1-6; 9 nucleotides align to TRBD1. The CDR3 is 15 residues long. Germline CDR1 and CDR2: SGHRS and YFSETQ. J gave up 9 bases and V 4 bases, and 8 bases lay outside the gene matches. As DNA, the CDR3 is TGCGCCAGCAGCACGGCCGGGACAGGGTCTTCACCCCTCCACTTT. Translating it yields CASSTAGTGSSPLHF.

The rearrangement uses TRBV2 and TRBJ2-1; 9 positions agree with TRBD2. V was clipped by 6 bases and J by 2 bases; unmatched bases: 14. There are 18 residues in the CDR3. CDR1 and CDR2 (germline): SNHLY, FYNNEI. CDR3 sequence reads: CASRRGTIAGGTYNEQFF. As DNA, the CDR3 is TGTGCCAGCAGGAGGGGCACGATTGCGGGAGGGACCTACAATGAGCAGTTCTTC.

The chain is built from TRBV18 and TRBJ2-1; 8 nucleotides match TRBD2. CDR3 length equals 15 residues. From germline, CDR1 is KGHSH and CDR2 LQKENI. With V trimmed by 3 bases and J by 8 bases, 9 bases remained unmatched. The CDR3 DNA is TGTGCCAGCTCACCGAGGGGGACTAGTGGGGATGAGCAGTTCTTC. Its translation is CASSPRGTSGDEQFF.

The CDR3 sequence: CASSYSRSGRTNEQYF. CDR3 sequence (DNA): TGTGCCAGCAGTTACTCGAGGAGCGGGAGAACCAACGAGCAGTACTTC. The chain joins TRBV6-5 to TRBJ2-7; 8 nucleotides agree with TRBD2. This CDR3 contains 16 residues. V shed 0 bases and J 5 bases; nucleotides not matched to a gene: 9. Germline V gene sequence: CDR1 MNHEY, CDR2 SVGAGI.

The CDR3 protein is CASSPMGRAYGYTF. CDR3 DNA: TGTGCCAGCAGTCCTATGGGCAGGGCCTATGGCTACACCTTC. The chain links TRBV6-5 to TRBJ1-2; TRBD1 might be the D (5 bases). The CDR3 is 14 amino acids. The ends were cut back, 5 bases at V and 4 bases at J, with 14 bases in the middle. From germline, CDR1 is MNHEY and CDR2 SVGAGI.

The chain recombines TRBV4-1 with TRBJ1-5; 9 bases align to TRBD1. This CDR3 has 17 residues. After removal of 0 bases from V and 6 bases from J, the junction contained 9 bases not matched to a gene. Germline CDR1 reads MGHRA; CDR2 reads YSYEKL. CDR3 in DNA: TGCGCCAGCAGCCAAGACCTACAGGGGGCGGTCCGTCAGCCCCAGCATTTT. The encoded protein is CASSQDLQGAVRQPQHF.

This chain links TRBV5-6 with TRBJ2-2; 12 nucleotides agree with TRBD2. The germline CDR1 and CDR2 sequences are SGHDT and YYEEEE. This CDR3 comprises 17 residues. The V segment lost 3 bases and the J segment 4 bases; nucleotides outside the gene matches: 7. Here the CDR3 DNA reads TGTGCCAGCAGCTCGCTAGCGGGGGGGCGTGGCACCGGGGAGCTGTTTTTT. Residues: CASSSLAGGRGTGELFF.

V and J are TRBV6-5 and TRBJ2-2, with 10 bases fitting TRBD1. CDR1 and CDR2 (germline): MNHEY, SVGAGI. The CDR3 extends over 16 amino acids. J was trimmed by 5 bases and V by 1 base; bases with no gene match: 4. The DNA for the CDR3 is TGTGCCAGCAGTTACTGGACAGGGGGTCTTACCGGGGAGCTGTTTTTT. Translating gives CASSYWTGGLTGELFF.

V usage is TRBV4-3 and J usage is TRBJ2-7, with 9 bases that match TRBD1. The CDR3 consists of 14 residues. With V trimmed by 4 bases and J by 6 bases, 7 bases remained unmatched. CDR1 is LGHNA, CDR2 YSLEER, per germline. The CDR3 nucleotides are TGCGCCAGCAGCCCCGGCCGGACAGGGGTCGAGCAGTACTTC. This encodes CASSPGRTGVEQYF.

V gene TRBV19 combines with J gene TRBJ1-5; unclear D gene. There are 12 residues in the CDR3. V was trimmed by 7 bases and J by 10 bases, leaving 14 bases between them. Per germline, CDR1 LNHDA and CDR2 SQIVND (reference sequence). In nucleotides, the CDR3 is TGTGCCAGTATGGACGGTCCGGGACCCCAGCATTTT. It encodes CASMDGPGPQHF. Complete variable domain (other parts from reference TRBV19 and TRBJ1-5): DGGITQSPKYLFRKEGQNVTLSCEQNLNHDAMYWYRQDPGQGLRLIYYSQIVNDFQKGDIAEGYSVSREKKESFPLTVTSAQKNPTAFYLCASMDGPGPQHFGDGTRLSIL.

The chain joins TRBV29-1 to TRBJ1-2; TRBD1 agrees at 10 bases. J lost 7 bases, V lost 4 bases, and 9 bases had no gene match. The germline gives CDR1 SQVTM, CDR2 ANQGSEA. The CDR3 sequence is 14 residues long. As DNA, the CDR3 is TGCAGCGTTGGAAAGACAGGGGGCTCTGGTGGCTACACCTTC. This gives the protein CSVGKTGGSGGYTF.

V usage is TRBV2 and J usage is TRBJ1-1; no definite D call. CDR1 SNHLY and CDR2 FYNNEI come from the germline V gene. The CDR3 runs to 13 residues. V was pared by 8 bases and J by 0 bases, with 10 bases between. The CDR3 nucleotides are TGTGCCAGCGGGGAGCAGGTGAACACTGAAGCTTTCTTT. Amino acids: CASGEQVNTEAFF.